This T cell receptor (beta chain) was sequenced during a study of T cell repertoires and HLA-DP antigens. Across the whole study: Transduced HeLa cells presented HLA-DP to CD4+ T cells.

As for this clone: What it binds is unknown.

TCRdb keeps only in-frame clones here, not all; method: immunoSEQ multiplex PCR. The data hold approximately 110,000 clones, with 92% observed a single time. This CDR3 region has 15 residues. Losses at the gene ends were 3 bases for V and 7 bases for J; bases not matched to a gene: 7. Germline V lookup: CDR1 MNHEY, CDR2 SMNVEV (reference sequence). Notes on the study in general: Sorted CD137+ cells had clonality about 0.39 against both alloantigens, versus around 0.04 pre-culture.

The receptor's source is a woman aged 18-35 years in good health and CMV-seronegative. The material sequenced was CD4+ T cells from PBMCs. The chain is built from TRBV27 and TRBJ2-3; 10 bases are shared with TRBD1. CDR3 amino acids: CASSFLGQGLNTQYF. CDR3 in DNA: TGTGCCAGCAGTTTTTTGGGACAGGGGTTAAATACGCAGTATTTT.